Listed below are T cell receptor beta chains from one sample, sequenced in a study of OX40 agonist ivuxolimab in advanced cancers. Sequencing used immunoSEQ multiplex PCR; TCRdb keeps in-frame clones, though not all of them. The sample carries 15,000 to 25,000 clones, 85% to 90% recorded once. This specimen was CD4+ or CD8+ T cells sorted from blood, taken in a trial of the OX40 agonist ivuxolimab. These receptors came from an adult with an advanced solid tumor such as melanoma, head and neck, liver or kidney cancer. CDR3s include the opening cysteine and the closing phenylalanine or tryptophan. Each record gives: V gene, clone size, D gene, J gene, CDR3 protein, CDR3 DNA. The D gene is left open where the match is weak. Rows may omit the clone size; those that give it use once, few, many or a size class.

v_call: TRBV19
clone_size: NA
d_call: TRBD2
j_call: TRBJ2-7
cdr3_aa: CASSIGLAGLYEQYF
cdr3_nt: TGTGCCAGTAGTATAGGACTAGCGGGACTGTACGAGCAGTACTTC

v_call: TRBV5-4
clone_size: NA
d_call: TRBD1
j_call: TRBJ2-7
cdr3_aa: CASSVDREWYEQYF
cdr3_nt: TGTGCCAGCAGCGTCGACAGGGAGTGGTACGAGCAGTACTTC

v_call: TRBV4-3
clone_size: once
d_call: NA
j_call: TRBJ2-7
cdr3_aa: CASSPWGSGEQYF
cdr3_nt: TGCGCCAGCAGCCCTTGGGGGTCCGGCGAGCAGTACTTC

v_call: TRBV4-2
clone_size: once
d_call: NA
j_call: TRBJ2-7
cdr3_aa: CASSQASSASSYEQYF
cdr3_nt: TGTGCCAGCAGCCAAGCCTCTAGCGCGAGCTCCTACGAGCAGTACTTC

v_call: TRBV5-1
clone_size: NA
d_call: TRBD2
j_call: TRBJ2-3
cdr3_aa: CASSLESGSPDTQYF
cdr3_nt: TGCGCCAGCAGCTTGGAAAGCGGGAGCCCAGATACGCAGTATTTT

v_call: TRBV11-2
clone_size: NA
d_call: NA
j_call: TRBJ2-3
cdr3_aa: CASSLGFLKTTDTQYF
cdr3_nt: TGTGCCAGCAGCTTGGGGTTCCTGAAAACCACAGATACGCAGTATTTT

v_call: TRBV2
clone_size: NA
d_call: TRBD1
j_call: TRBJ1-5
cdr3_aa: CASSEKGARVNQPQHF
cdr3_nt: TGTGCCAGCAGTGAAAAGGGGGCGCGGGTGAATCAGCCCCAGCATTTT

v_call: TRBV28
clone_size: NA
d_call: TRBD1
j_call: TRBJ1-3
cdr3_aa: CASSSLDRAGNTIYF
cdr3_nt: TGTGCCAGCAGTTCCCTCGACAGGGCGGGAAACACCATATATTTT

v_call: TRBV2
clone_size: NA
d_call: TRBD2
j_call: TRBJ2-1
cdr3_aa: CASSELAGAYNEQFF
cdr3_nt: TGTGCCAGCAGTGAACTAGCGGGAGCCTACAATGAGCAGTTCTTC

v_call: TRBV14
clone_size: NA
d_call: NA
j_call: TRBJ2-7
cdr3_aa: CASSPRGQVVRGDEQYF
cdr3_nt: TGTGCCAGCAGCCCCAGAGGGCAGGTAGTCAGGGGGGACGAGCAGTACTTC

v_call: TRBV5-4
clone_size: once
d_call: NA
j_call: TRBJ2-1
cdr3_aa: CASSFGTPEQFF
cdr3_nt: TGTGCCAGCAGCTTTGGAACACCTGAGCAGTTCTTC

v_call: TRBV19
clone_size: NA
d_call: NA
j_call: TRBJ2-1
cdr3_aa: CATRERSYNEQFF
cdr3_nt: TGTGCCACGAGGGAGCGCTCCTACAATGAGCAGTTCTTC

v_call: TRBV18
clone_size: NA
d_call: TRBD2
j_call: TRBJ2-7
cdr3_aa: CASSPRTSGSSYEQYF
cdr3_nt: TGTGCCAGCTCACCAAGGACTAGCGGAAGCTCCTACGAGCAGTACTTC

v_call: TRBV14
clone_size: NA
d_call: NA
j_call: TRBJ2-7
cdr3_aa: CASSRLSGGHEQYF
cdr3_nt: TGTGCCAGCAGCCGCTTATCCGGGGGCCACGAGCAGTACTTC

v_call: TRBV27
clone_size: NA
d_call: NA
j_call: TRBJ2-7
cdr3_aa: CASSLQGPSYEQYF
cdr3_nt: TGTGCCAGCAGTCTCCAGGGGCCCTCCTACGAGCAGTACTTC

v_call: TRBV4-1
clone_size: NA
d_call: TRBD2
j_call: TRBJ2-1
cdr3_aa: CASSQLGLADNEQFF
cdr3_nt: TGCGCCAGCAGCCAACTGGGACTAGCGGACAATGAGCAGTTCTTC

v_call: TRBV4-1
clone_size: NA
d_call: TRBD2
j_call: TRBJ2-1
cdr3_aa: CASSQVSDPSGTYEQFF
cdr3_nt: TGCGCCAGCAGCCAAGTGTCAGACCCTAGCGGGACCTATGAGCAGTTCTTC

v_call: TRBV27
clone_size: NA
d_call: NA
j_call: TRBJ2-2
cdr3_aa: CASRGGTGELFF
cdr3_nt: TGTGCCAGCAGGGGAGGGACAGGGGAGCTGTTTTTT

v_call: TRBV28
clone_size: NA
d_call: TRBD2
j_call: TRBJ2-1
cdr3_aa: CASTLGAGEAYNEQFF
cdr3_nt: TGTGCCAGCACCCTAGGGGCGGGGGAGGCCTACAATGAGCAGTTCTTC

v_call: TRBV11-2
clone_size: NA
d_call: NA
j_call: TRBJ2-1
cdr3_aa: CASNDGGYNEQFF
cdr3_nt: TGTGCCAGCAACGATGGGGGATACAATGAGCAGTTCTTC

v_call: TRBV5-1
clone_size: NA
d_call: NA
j_call: TRBJ2-7
cdr3_aa: CASSLGTADYEQYF
cdr3_nt: TGCGCCAGCAGCTTGGGTACAGCTGACTACGAGCAGTACTTC

v_call: TRBV4-1
clone_size: NA
d_call: NA
j_call: TRBJ2-7
cdr3_aa: CASSHAEPAAYEQYF
cdr3_nt: TGCGCCAGCAGCCATGCCGAACCGGCAGCCTACGAGCAGTACTTC

v_call: TRBV4-3
clone_size: once
d_call: NA
j_call: TRBJ1-3
cdr3_aa: CASSQDRAVRGLSGNTIYF
cdr3_nt: TGCGCCAGCAGCCAAGATCGGGCAGTCAGAGGCCTCTCTGGAAACACCATATATTTT

v_call: TRBV7-9
clone_size: NA
d_call: TRBD2
j_call: TRBJ2-5
cdr3_aa: CASSGLASQETQYF
cdr3_nt: TGTGCCAGCAGCGGACTAGCGTCCCAAGAGACCCAGTACTTC

v_call: TRBV7-9
clone_size: NA
d_call: NA
j_call: TRBJ2-7
cdr3_aa: CASSFGPTGSYEQYF
cdr3_nt: TGTGCCAGCAGCTTCGGGCCTACCGGCTCCTACGAGCAGTACTTC

v_call: TRBV4-2
clone_size: NA
d_call: NA
j_call: TRBJ2-7
cdr3_aa: CASSQDSMSSYEQYF
cdr3_nt: TGTGCCAGCAGCCAAGATTCAATGAGCAGCTACGAGCAGTACTTC

v_call: TRBV7-2
clone_size: NA
d_call: TRBD2
j_call: TRBJ2-1
cdr3_aa: CASSLGLAGDSNEQFF
cdr3_nt: TGTGCCAGCAGCTTAGGCCTAGCGGGAGATAGTAATGAGCAGTTCTTC

v_call: TRBV27
clone_size: NA
d_call: TRBD1
j_call: TRBJ1-2
cdr3_aa: CASSGTGEIYGYTF
cdr3_nt: TGTGCCAGCAGTGGGACAGGGGAAATCTATGGCTACACCTTC

v_call: TRBV4-3
clone_size: NA
d_call: NA
j_call: TRBJ1-1
cdr3_aa: CASSQSREETEAFF
cdr3_nt: TGCGCCAGCAGCCAATCAAGGGAAGAGACTGAAGCTTTCTTT

v_call: TRBV19
clone_size: NA
d_call: NA
j_call: TRBJ2-1
cdr3_aa: CASRDPINEQFF
cdr3_nt: TGTGCCAGTAGGGACCCTATTAATGAGCAGTTCTTC

v_call: TRBV7-8
clone_size: NA
d_call: NA
j_call: TRBJ1-5
cdr3_aa: CASSLVAGSNQPQHF
cdr3_nt: TGTGCCAGCAGCTTAGTGGCAGGTTCGAATCAGCCCCAGCATTTT

v_call: TRBV4-3
clone_size: NA
d_call: TRBD2
j_call: TRBJ2-3
cdr3_aa: CASSRRLLAGLDGLDTQYF
cdr3_nt: TGCGCCAGCAGCCGCCGGCTCCTAGCGGGCCTGGACGGGCTAGATACGCAGTATTTT

v_call: TRBV4-3
clone_size: NA
d_call: TRBD1
j_call: TRBJ2-4
cdr3_aa: CASSRTGDAKNIQYF
cdr3_nt: TGCGCCAGCAGCCGGACAGGAGACGCCAAAAACATTCAGTACTTC

v_call: TRBV7-3
clone_size: NA
d_call: NA
j_call: TRBJ2-3
cdr3_aa: CASSFGPDTQYF
cdr3_nt: TGTGCCAGCAGCTTTGGGCCAGATACGCAGTATTTT

v_call: TRBV6-6
clone_size: NA
d_call: TRBD2
j_call: TRBJ2-2
cdr3_aa: CASRGLANTGELFF
cdr3_nt: TGTGCCAGCAGGGGACTAGCGAACACCGGGGAGCTGTTTTTT

v_call: TRBV7-9
clone_size: NA
d_call: NA
j_call: TRBJ2-3
cdr3_aa: CASSLEGSDTQYF
cdr3_nt: TGTGCCAGCAGCTTAGAGGGCTCAGATACGCAGTATTTT

v_call: TRBV29-1
clone_size: NA
d_call: NA
j_call: TRBJ2-1
cdr3_aa: CSVGGRLGRLDNEQFF
cdr3_nt: TGCAGCGTTGGGGGGAGACTAGGCCGGCTCGACAATGAGCAGTTCTTC

v_call: TRBV7-6
clone_size: NA
d_call: TRBD2
j_call: TRBJ2-1
cdr3_aa: CASSLFRTSGVNEQFF
cdr3_nt: TGTGCCAGCAGCTTATTCAGGACTAGCGGAGTTAATGAGCAGTTCTTC

v_call: TRBV11-2
clone_size: NA
d_call: TRBD1
j_call: TRBJ2-3
cdr3_aa: CASSFQGEVTDTQYF
cdr3_nt: TGTGCCAGCAGCTTTCAGGGGGAAGTGACAGATACGCAGTATTTT

v_call: TRBV4-1
clone_size: NA
d_call: TRBD2
j_call: TRBJ2-1
cdr3_aa: CASSQDRLAAYNEQFF
cdr3_nt: TGCGCCAGCAGCCAAGACCGACTAGCGGCTTACAATGAGCAGTTCTTC

v_call: TRBV28
clone_size: NA
d_call: TRBD2
j_call: TRBJ2-1
cdr3_aa: CASSFQLAGAYNEQFF
cdr3_nt: TGTGCCAGCAGTTTCCAACTAGCGGGAGCCTACAATGAGCAGTTCTTC

v_call: TRBV7-3
clone_size: NA
d_call: TRBD2
j_call: TRBJ2-1
cdr3_aa: CASSALAEYNEQFF
cdr3_nt: TGTGCCAGCAGCGCACTAGCGGAATACAATGAGCAGTTCTTC

v_call: TRBV4-3
clone_size: NA
d_call: NA
j_call: TRBJ2-2
cdr3_aa: CASSQGVVSGLGELFF
cdr3_nt: TGCGCCAGCAGCCAAGGGGTTGTGTCAGGGCTCGGGGAGCTGTTTTTT

v_call: TRBV6-6
clone_size: NA
d_call: TRBD2
j_call: TRBJ2-3
cdr3_aa: CASSLTSGSSDTQYF
cdr3_nt: TGTGCCAGCAGCCTGACTAGCGGGAGTTCAGATACGCAGTATTTT

v_call: TRBV7-9
clone_size: NA
d_call: TRBD2
j_call: TRBJ2-1
cdr3_aa: CASSLKGLAPYNEQFF
cdr3_nt: TGTGCCAGCAGCTTAAAGGGACTAGCGCCCTACAATGAGCAGTTCTTC

v_call: TRBV6-1
clone_size: NA
d_call: NA
j_call: TRBJ2-7
cdr3_aa: CASSDTTAHEQYF
cdr3_nt: TGTGCCAGCAGTGATACCACGGCCCACGAGCAGTACTTC

v_call: TRBV4-1
clone_size: once
d_call: TRBD2
j_call: TRBJ2-1
cdr3_aa: CASSQGLAVNNEQFF
cdr3_nt: TGCGCCAGCAGCCAAGGGCTAGCGGTGAACAATGAGCAGTTCTTC

v_call: TRBV4-3
clone_size: NA
d_call: TRBD2
j_call: TRBJ2-1
cdr3_aa: CASSPLLAVTYNEQFF
cdr3_nt: TGCGCCAGCAGCCCTCTCCTAGCGGTCACCTACAATGAACAGTTCTTC

v_call: TRBV4-1
clone_size: NA
d_call: NA
j_call: TRBJ2-7
cdr3_aa: CASSQGLLADYEQYF
cdr3_nt: TGCGCCAGCAGCCAAGGGCTTCTAGCAGACTACGAGCAGTACTTC

v_call: TRBV7-9
clone_size: NA
d_call: NA
j_call: TRBJ2-1
cdr3_aa: CASRPGAYNEQFF
cdr3_nt: TGTGCCTCTCGACCGGGAGCTTACAATGAGCAGTTCTTC

v_call: TRBV4-3
clone_size: medium-sized
d_call: NA
j_call: TRBJ1-2
cdr3_aa: CASSQNTGPYGYTF
cdr3_nt: TGCGCCAGCAGCCAGAACACAGGGCCCTATGGCTACACCTTC